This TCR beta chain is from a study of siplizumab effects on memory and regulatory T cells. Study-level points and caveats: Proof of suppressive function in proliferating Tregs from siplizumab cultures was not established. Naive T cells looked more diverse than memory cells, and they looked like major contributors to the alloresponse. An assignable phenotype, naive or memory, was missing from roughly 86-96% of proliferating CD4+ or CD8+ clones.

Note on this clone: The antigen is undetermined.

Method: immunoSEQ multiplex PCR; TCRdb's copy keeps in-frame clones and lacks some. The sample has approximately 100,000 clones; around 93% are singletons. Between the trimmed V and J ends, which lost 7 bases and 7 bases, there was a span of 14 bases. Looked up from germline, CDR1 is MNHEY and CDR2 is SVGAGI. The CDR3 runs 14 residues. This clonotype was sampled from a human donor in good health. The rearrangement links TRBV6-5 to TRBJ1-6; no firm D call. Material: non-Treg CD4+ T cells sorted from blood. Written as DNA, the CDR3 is TGTGCCAGCAAGGACCAAAATGGGAATTCACCCCTCCACTTT. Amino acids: CASKDQNGNSPLHF.